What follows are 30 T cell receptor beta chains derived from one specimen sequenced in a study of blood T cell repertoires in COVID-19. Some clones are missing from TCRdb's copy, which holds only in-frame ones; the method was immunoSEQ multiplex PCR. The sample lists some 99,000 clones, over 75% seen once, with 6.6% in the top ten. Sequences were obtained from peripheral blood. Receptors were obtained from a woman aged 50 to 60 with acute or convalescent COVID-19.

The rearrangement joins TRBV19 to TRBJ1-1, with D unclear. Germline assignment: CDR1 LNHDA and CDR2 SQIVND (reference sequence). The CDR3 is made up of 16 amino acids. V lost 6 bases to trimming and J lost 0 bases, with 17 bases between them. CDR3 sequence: CASSLNGESVNTEAFF. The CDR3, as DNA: TGTGCCAGTAGCCTAAACGGGGAATCGGTGAACACTGAAGCTTTCTTT.

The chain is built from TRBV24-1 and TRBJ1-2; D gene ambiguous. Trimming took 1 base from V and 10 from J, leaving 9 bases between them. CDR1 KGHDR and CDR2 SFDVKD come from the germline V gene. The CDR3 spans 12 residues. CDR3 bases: TGTGCCACCAGTGATTTAAACAGCCACTACACCTTC. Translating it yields CATSDLNSHYTF.

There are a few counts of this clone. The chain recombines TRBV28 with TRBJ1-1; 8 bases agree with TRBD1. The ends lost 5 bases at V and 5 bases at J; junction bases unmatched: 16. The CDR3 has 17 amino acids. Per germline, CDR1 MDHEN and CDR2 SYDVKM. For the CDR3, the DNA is TGTGCCAGCAGTAAGATAGGCCCGAGACAGGGGCAGACTGAAGCTTTCTTT. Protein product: CASSKIGPRQGQTEAFF.

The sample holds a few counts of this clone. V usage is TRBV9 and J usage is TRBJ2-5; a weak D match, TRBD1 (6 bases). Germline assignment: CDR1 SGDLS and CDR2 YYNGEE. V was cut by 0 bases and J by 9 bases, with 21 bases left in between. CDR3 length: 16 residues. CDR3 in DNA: TGTGCCAGCAGCGTAGAGATGCAGAGCTGGCCAGGGGCCCAGTACTTC. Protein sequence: CASSVEMQSWPGAQYF.

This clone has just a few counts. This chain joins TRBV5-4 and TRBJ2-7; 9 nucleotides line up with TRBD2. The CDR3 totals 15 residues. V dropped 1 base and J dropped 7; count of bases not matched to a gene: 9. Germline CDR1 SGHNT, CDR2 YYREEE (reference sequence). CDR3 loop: CASSLFGTSSGEQYF. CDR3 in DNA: TGTGCCAGCAGCTTGTTTGGGACTAGCTCAGGTGAGCAGTACTTC.

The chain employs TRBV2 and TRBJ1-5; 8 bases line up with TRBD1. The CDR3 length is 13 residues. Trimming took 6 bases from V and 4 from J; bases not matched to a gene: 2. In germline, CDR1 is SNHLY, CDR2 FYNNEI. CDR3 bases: TGTGCCAGCAGGGGACAGGCGAATCAGCCCCAGCATTTT. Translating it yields CASRGQANQPQHF.

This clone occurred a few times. The CDR3 spells CASSPIGTGKSNSPLHF. The CDR3 DNA reads TGTGCCAGCTCACCGATTGGGACAGGGAAGAGTAATTCACCCCTCCACTTT. The chain employs TRBV18 and TRBJ1-6, with 9 positions matching TRBD1. Trimming cost V 3 bases and J 6 bases; bases outside gene matches: 9. CDR1 KGHSH and CDR2 LQKENI come from the germline V gene. This CDR3 has 17 residues.

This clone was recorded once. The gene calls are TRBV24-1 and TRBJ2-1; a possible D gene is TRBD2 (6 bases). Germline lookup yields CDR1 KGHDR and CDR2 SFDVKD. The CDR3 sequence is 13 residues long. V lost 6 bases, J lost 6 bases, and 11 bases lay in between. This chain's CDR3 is CATSREASNEQFF. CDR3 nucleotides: TGTGCCACCAGTAGGGAGGCCAGCAATGAGCAGTTCTTC.

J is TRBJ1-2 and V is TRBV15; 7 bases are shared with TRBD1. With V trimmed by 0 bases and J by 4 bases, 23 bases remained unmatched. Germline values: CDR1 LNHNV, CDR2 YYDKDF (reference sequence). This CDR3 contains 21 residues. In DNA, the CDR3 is TGTGCCACCAGCAGAGATCTTGGCAGGGACAGCCCAACCCACTCTACCTATGGCTACACCTTC. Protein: CATSRDLGRDSPTHSTYGYTF.

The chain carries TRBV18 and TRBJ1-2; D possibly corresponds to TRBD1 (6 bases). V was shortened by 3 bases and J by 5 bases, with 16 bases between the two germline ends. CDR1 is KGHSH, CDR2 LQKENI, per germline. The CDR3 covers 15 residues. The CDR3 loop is CASSPRQEGGYGYTF. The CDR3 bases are TGTGCCAGCTCACCGAGGCAGGAAGGGGGATATGGCTACACCTTC.

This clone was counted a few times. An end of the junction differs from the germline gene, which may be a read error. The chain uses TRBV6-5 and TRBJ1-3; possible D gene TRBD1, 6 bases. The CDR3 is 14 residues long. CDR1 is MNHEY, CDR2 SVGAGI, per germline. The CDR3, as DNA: TGCGCATCGACAGGACAGAGCTCTGGAAACACCATATATTTT. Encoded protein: CASTGQSSGNTIYF.

CDR3 coding DNA: TGTGCCAGCAGTGTTTTTCAGGGTAGCACAGATACGCAGTATTTT. This translates into CASSVFQGSTDTQYF. The chain links TRBV2 to TRBJ2-3; possible D gene TRBD1, 5 bases. Germline-derived CDR1 and CDR2 are SNHLY and FYNNEI. Trimming removed 4 bases at V and 0 bases at J, with 11 bases between. The CDR3 sequence is 15 residues long.

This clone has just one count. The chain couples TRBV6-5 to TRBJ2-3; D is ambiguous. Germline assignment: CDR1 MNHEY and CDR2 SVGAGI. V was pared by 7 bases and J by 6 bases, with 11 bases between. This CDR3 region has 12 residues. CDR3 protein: CASISEFDTQYF. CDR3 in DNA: TGTGCCAGCATAAGTGAGTTTGATACGCAGTATTTT.

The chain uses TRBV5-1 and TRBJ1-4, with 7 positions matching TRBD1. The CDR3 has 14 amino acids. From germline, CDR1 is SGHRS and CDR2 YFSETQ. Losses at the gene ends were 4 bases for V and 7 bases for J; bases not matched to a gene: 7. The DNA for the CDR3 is TGCGCCAGCAGCCCCGGACAGGAATTTGAAAAACTGTTTTTT. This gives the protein CASSPGQEFEKLFF.

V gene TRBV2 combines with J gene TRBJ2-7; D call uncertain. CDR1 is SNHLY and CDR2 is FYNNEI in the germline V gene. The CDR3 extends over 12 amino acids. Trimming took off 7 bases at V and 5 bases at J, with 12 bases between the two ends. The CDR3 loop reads CASNRARDEQYF. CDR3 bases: TGTGCCAGCAACAGAGCCCGTGACGAGCAGTACTTC.

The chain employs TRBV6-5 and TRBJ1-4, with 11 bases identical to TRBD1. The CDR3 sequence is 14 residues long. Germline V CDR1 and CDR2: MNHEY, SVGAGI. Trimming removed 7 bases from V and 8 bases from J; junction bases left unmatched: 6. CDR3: CASIQDRGREKLFF. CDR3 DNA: TGTGCCAGCATTCAGGACAGGGGGCGAGAAAAACTGTTTTTT.

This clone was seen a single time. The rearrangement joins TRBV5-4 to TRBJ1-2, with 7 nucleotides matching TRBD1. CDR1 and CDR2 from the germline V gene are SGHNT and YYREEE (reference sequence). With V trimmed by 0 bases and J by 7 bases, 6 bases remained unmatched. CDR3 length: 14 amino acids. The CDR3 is CASSLVPGGGGYTF. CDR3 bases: TGTGCCAGCAGCTTGGTGCCAGGGGGTGGTGGCTACACCTTC.

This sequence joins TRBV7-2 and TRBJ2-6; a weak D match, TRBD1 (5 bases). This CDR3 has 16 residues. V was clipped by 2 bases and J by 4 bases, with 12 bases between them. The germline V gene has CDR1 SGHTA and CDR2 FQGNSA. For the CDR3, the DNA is TGTGCCAGCAGCTTACCTGGGGCCTCAGGGGCCAACGTCCTGACTTTC. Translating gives CASSLPGASGANVLTF.

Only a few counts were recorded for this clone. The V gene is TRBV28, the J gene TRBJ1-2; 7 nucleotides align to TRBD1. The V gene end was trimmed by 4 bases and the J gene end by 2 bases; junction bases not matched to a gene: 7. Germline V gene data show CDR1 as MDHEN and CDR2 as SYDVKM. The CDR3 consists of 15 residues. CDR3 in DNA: TGTGCCAGCAGTTACAACAGGGGTAGGAACTATGGCTACACCTTC. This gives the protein CASSYNRGRNYGYTF.

In DNA, the CDR3 is TGCGCCAGCAGCTTACGAGTGGAGGAGGATGAAAAACTGTTTTTT. It yields the protein CASSLRVEEDEKLFF. The V gene is TRBV5-1, the J gene TRBJ1-4; D remains ambiguous. From germline, CDR1 is SGHRS and CDR2 YFSETQ. Trimming stripped 2 bases from V and 6 bases from J, with 14 bases between. This CDR3 has 15 amino acids. Full variable domain (missing parts from reference TRBV5-1 and TRBJ1-4): KAGVTQTPRYLIKTRGQQVTLSCSPISGHRSVSWYQQTPGQGLQFLFEYFSETQRNKGNFPGRFSGRQFSNSRSEMNVSTLELGDSALYLCASSLRVEEDEKLFFGSGTQLSVL.

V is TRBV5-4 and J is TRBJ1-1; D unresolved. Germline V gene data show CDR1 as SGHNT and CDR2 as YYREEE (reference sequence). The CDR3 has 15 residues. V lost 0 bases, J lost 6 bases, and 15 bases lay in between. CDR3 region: CASSLARASGAEAFF. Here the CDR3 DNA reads TGTGCCAGCAGCTTGGCGAGGGCCTCTGGGGCTGAAGCTTTCTTT.

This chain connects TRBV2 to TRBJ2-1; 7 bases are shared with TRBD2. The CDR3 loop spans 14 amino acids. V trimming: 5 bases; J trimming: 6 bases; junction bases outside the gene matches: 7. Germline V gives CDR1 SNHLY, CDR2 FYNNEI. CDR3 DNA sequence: TGTGCCAGCAGTATGGGCGGGGGACTCAATGAGCAGTTCTTC. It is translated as CASSMGGGLNEQFF.

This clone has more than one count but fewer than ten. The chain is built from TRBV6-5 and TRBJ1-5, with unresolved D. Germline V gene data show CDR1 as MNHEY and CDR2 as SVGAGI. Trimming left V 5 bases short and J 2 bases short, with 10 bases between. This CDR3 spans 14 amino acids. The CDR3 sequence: CASSLEAGNQPQHF. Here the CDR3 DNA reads TGTGCCAGCAGTCTGGAGGCTGGCAATCAGCCCCAGCATTTT.

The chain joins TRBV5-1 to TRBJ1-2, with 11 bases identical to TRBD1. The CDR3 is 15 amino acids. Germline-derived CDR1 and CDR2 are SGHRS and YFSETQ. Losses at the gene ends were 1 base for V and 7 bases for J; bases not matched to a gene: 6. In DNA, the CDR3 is TGCGCCAGCAGCTTGCAGCTGGACAGGGGGCTTGGCTACACCTTC. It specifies CASSLQLDRGLGYTF.

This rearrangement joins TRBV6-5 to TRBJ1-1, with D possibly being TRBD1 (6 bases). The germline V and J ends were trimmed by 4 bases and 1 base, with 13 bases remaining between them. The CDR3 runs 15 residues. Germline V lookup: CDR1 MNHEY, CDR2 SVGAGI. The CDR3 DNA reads TGTGCCAGCAGTTTGGGGGGGCATCAGAACACTGAAGCTTTCTTT. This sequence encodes CASSLGGHQNTEAFF.

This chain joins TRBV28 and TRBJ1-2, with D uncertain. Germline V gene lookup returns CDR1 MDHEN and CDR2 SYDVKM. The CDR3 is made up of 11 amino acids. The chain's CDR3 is CAVGLNYGYTF. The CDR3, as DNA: TGTGCGGTGGGCCTTAACTATGGCTACACCTTC.

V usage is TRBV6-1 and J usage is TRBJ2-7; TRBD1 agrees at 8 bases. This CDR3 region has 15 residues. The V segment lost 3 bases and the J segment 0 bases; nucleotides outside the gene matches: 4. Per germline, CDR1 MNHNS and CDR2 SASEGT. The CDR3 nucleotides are TGTGCCAGCAGTGAGGGGACAGGCAGCTCCTACGAGCAGTACTTC. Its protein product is CASSEGTGSSYEQYF.

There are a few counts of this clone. The CDR3 DNA reads as TGTGCCAGCAGCCAAGCTATGGGAGGGGCGTCTGAAGCTTTCTTT. Its protein is CASSQAMGGASEAFF. This chain joins TRBV14 and TRBJ1-1; the D gene is possibly TRBD1 (5 bases). Germline V gene lookup returns CDR1 SGHDN and CDR2 FVKESK. Trimming left V 1 base short and J 6 bases short, with 15 bases between. CDR3 length equals 15 residues.

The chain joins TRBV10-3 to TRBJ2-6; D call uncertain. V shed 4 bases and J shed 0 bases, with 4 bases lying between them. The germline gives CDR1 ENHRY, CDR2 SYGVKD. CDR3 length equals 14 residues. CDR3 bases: TGTGCCATCAGTGTCTCCTCTGGGGCCAACGTCCTGACTTTC. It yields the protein CAISVSSGANVLTF.

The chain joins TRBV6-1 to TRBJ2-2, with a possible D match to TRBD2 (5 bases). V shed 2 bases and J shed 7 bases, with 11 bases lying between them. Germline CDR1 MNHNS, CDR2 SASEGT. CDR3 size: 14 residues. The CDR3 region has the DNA TGTGCCAGCAGTGAACACGGAGGTATCGGGGAGCTGTTTTTT. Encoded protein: CASSEHGGIGELFF.